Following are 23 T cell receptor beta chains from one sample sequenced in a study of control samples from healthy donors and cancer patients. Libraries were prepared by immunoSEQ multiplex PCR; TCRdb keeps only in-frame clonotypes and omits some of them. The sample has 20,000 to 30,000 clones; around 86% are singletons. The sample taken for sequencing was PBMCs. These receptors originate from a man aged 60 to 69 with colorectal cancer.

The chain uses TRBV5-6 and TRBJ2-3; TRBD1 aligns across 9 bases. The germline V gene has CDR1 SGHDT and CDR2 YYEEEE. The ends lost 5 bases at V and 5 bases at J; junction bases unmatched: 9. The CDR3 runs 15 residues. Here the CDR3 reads CASSHTGGAEDTQYF. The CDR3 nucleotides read TGTGCCAGCAGTCACACAGGGGGCGCAGAAGATACGCAGTATTTT.

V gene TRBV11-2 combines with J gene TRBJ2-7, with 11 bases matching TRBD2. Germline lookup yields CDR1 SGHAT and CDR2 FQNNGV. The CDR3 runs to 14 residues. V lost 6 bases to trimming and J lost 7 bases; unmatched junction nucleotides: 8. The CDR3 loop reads CASRNLAGGREQYF. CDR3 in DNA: TGTGCCAGCAGAAACTTAGCGGGGGGGCGAGAGCAGTACTTC.

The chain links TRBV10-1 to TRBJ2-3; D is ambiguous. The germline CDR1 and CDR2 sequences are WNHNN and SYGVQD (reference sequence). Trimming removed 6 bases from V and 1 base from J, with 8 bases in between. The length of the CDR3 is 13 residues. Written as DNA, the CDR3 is TGCGCCAGCAGCGCCTCGGGCACAGATACGCAGTATTTT. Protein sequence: CASSASGTDTQYF.

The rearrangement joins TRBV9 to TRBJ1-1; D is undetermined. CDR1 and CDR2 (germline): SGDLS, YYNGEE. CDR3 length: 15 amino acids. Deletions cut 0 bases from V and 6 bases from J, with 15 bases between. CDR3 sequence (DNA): TGTGCCAGCAGCGTAGCTCCGGGAGTCCCCCCTGAAGCTTTCTTT. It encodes CASSVAPGVPPEAFF.

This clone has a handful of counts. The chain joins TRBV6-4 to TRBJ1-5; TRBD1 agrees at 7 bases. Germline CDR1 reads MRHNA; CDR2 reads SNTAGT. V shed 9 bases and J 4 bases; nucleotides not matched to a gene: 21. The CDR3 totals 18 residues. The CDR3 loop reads CARITTGLPHNSNQPQHF. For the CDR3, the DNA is TGTGCCAGAATAACGACAGGGCTTCCCCACAATAGTAATCAGCCCCAGCATTTT.

The CDR3: CASSLATSTIYNEQFF. CDR3 bases: TGCGCCAGCAGCTTGGCCACAAGCACCATTTACAATGAGCAGTTCTTC. The rearrangement uses TRBV5-1 and TRBJ2-1; no reliable D call. CDR3 length: 16 amino acids. With 0 bases removed from V and 4 bases from J, the gap between germline ends came to 14 bases. Germline CDR1 and CDR2: SGHRS and YFSETQ.

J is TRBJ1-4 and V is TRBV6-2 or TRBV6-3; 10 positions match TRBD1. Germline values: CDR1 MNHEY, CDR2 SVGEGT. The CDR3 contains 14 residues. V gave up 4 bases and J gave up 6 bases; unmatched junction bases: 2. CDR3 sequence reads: CASSSGTGDEKLFF. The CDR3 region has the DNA TGTGCCAGCAGTTCCGGGACAGGGGATGAAAAACTGTTTTTT.

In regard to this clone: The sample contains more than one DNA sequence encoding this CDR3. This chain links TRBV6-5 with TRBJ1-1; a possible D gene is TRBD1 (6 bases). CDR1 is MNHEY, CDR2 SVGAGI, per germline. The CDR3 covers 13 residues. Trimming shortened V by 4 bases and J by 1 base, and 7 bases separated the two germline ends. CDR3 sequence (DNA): TGTGCCAGCAGTTCCAGGGGGAACACTGAAGCTTTCTTT. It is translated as CASSSRGNTEAFF.

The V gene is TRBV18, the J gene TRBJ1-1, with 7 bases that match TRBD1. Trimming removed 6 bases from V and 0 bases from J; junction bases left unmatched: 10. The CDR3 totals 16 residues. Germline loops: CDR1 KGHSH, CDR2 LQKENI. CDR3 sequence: CASSALGGGMNTEAFF. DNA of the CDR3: TGTGCCAGCTCTGCGTTAGGGGGCGGAATGAACACTGAAGCTTTCTTT.

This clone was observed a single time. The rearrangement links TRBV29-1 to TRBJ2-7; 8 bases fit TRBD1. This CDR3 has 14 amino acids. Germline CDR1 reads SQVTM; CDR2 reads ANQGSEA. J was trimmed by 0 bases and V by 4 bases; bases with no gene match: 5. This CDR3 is CSVGGTGLSYEQYF. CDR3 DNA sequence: TGCAGCGTTGGGGGGACAGGCCTCTCCTACGAGCAGTACTTC.

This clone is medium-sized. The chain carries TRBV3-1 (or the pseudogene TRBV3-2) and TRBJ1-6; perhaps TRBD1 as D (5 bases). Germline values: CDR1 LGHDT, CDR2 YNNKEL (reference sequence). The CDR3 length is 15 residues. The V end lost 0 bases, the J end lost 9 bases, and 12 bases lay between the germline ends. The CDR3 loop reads CASSQDQGTGSPLHF. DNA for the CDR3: TGTGCCAGCAGCCAAGACCAGGGAACTGGTTCACCCCTCCACTTT.

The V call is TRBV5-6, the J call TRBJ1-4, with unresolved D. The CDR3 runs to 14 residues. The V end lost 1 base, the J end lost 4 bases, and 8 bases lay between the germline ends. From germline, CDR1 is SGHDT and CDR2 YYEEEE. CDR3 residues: CASSLIGNNEKLFF. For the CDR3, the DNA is TGTGCCAGCAGCTTGATAGGGAATAATGAAAAACTGTTTTTT. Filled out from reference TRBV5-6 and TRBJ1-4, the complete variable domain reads DAGVTQSPTHLIKTRGQQVTLRCSPKSGHDTVSWYQQALGQGPQFIFQYYEEEERQRGNFPDRFSGHQFPNYSSELNVNALLLGDSALYLCASSLIGNNEKLFFGSGTQLSVL.

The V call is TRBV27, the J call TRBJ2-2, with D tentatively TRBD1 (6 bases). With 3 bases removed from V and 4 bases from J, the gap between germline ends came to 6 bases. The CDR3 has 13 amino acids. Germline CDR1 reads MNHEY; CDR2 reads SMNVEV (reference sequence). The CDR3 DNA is TGTGCCAGCAGTTTGGGGGCCACCGGGGAGCTGTTTTTT. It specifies CASSLGATGELFF.

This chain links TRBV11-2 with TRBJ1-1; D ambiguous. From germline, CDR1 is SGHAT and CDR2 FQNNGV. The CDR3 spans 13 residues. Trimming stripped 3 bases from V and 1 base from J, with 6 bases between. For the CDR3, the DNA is TGTGCCAGCAGCTTCTACCCGAACACTGAAGCTTTCTTT. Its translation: CASSFYPNTEAFF.

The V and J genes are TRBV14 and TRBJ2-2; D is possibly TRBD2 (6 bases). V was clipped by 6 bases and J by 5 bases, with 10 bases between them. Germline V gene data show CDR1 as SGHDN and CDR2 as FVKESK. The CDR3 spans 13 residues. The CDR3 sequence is CASRDYRTGELFF. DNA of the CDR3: TGTGCCAGCAGGGACTACAGGACCGGGGAGCTGTTTTTT. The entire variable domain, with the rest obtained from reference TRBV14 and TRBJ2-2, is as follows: EAGVTQFPSHSVIEKGQTVTLRCDPISGHDNLYWYRRVMGKEIKFLLHFVKESKQDESGMPNNRFLAERTGGTYSTLKVQPAELEDSGVYFCASRDYRTGELFFGEGSRLTVL.

The CDR3 here is CASRGPLAGPNTGELFF. The CDR3, as DNA: TGCGCCAGCAGGGGTCCACTAGCGGGGCCTAACACCGGGGAGCTGTTTTTT. V is TRBV4-1 and J is TRBJ2-2, with TRBD2 matching over 10 bases. The germline V gene encodes CDR1 MGHRA and CDR2 YSYEKL. CDR3 length: 17 residues. Unmatched junction bases numbered 9, after V lost 6 bases and J lost 2 bases.

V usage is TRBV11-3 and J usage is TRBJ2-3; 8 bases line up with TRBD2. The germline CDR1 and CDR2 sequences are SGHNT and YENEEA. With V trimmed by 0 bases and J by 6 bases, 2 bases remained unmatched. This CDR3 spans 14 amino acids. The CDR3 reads CASSLEAGGDTQYF. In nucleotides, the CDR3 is TGTGCCAGCAGCTTAGAGGCGGGGGGTGATACGCAGTATTTT.

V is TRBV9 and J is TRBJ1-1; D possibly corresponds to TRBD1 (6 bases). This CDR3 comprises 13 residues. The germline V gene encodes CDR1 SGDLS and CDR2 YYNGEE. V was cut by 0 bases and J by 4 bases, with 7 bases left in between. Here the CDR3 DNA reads TGTGCCAGCAGCGTAGAGGGGGGCACTGAAGCTTTCTTT. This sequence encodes CASSVEGGTEAFF.

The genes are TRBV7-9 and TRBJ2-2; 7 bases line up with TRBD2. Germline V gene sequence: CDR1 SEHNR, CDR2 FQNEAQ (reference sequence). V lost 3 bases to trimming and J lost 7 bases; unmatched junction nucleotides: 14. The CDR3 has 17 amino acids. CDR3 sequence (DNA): TGTGCCAGCAGCTTGGATCCCTCACGGGGGGTAGGCGGGGAGCTGTTTTTT. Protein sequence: CASSLDPSRGVGGELFF.

CDR3 sequence (DNA): TGCGCCAGCAGCTCCTACAAGAACACCGGGGAGCTGTTTTTT. As protein: CASSSYKNTGELFF. The chain couples TRBV5-1 to TRBJ2-2, with D unresolved. The CDR3 is made up of 14 amino acids. Trimming shortened V by 3 bases and J by 1 base, and 7 bases separated the two germline ends. CDR1 is SGHRS and CDR2 is YFSETQ in the germline V gene.

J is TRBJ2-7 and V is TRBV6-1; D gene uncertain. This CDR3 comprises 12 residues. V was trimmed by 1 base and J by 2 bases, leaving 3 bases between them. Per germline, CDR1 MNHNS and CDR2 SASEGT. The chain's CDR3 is CASSEGTYEQYF. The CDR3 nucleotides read TGTGCCAGCAGTGAAGGGACCTACGAGCAGTACTTC.

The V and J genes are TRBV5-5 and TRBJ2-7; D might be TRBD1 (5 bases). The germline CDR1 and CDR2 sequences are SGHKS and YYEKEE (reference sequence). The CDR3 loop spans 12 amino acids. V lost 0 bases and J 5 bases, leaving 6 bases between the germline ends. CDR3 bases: TGTGCCAGCAGCTTGGAGGGGAACGAGCAGTACTTC. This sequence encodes CASSLEGNEQYF.

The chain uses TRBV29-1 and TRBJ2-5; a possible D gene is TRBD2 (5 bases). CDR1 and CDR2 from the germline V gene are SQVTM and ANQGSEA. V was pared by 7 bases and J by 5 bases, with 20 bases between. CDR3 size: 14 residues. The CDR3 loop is CSAHSAPGEETQYF. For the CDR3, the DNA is TGCAGCGCCCATTCAGCTCCCGGGGAGGAGACCCAGTACTTC.